A single sample is the source of the 32 T cell receptor beta chains below, sequenced in a study of T cells in Graves' hyperthyroidism and ophthalmopathy. Authors of the study amplified TCR beta CDR3 regions from RNA transcripts. The HTBI set primed first-round TCR CDR3 RT-PCR. TCRdb fed the multiplex PCR reads into MiXCR, producing one record per CDR3 protein. Counted here are about 600,000 distinct CDR3 sequences, 16% occurring once; the ten biggest clones make up roughly 3.5%. Sequencing input: blood. These receptors came from a woman aged 40 to 50 with Graves' ophthalmopathy.

A word on this clonotype: A clone one base away is much larger, so this may be a read error. The genes are TRBV20-1 and TRBJ2-3, with a weak D call TRBD2 (6 bases). Trimming took off 0 bases at V and 5 bases at J, with 18 bases between the two ends. CDR3 size: 16 residues. Germline CDR1 reads DFQATT; CDR2 reads SNEGSKA (reference sequence). The CDR3 sequence is CSARDPGERLRDTQYF. CDR3 in DNA: TGCAGTGCTAGAGATCCGGGGGAAAGGTTGAGAGATACGCAGTATTTT.

The chain joins TRBV12-3 or TRBV12-4 to TRBJ1-4, with D unclear. Between the trimmed V and J ends, which lost 6 bases and 0 bases, there was a span of 14 bases. The CDR3 extends over 16 amino acids. CDR3 region: CASSRTTPATNEKLFF. For the CDR3, the DNA is TGTGCCAGCAGCAGAACTACACCGGCAACTAATGAAAAACTGTTTTTT.

The J gene is TRBJ1-1, the V gene TRBV28, with a possible D match to TRBD1 (6 bases). Germline V gene lookup returns CDR1 MDHEN and CDR2 SYDVKM. Trimming removed 4 bases at V and 10 bases at J, with 7 bases between. The CDR3 runs 10 residues. Here the CDR3 reads CASSSGAAFF. The CDR3 bases are TGTGCCAGCAGTTCAGGGGCAGCTTTCTTT.

Only a few counts were recorded for this clonotype. The chain couples TRBV10-3 to TRBJ2-1; D is undetermined. Trimming left V 0 bases short and J 5 bases short, with 2 bases between. The CDR3 is 12 amino acids. Per germline, CDR1 ENHRY and CDR2 SYGVKD. This chain's CDR3 is CAISESNNEQFF. The CDR3 bases are TGTGCCATCAGTGAGTCGAACAATGAGCAGTTCTTC.

The chain links TRBV7-3 to TRBJ2-7; 9 bases line up with TRBD2. V was pared by 5 bases and J by 3 bases, with 5 bases of the junction left unmatched. The germline V gene has CDR1 SGHTA and CDR2 FQGTGA. The CDR3 spans 14 residues. CDR3 in amino acids: CASSPKAGGYEQYF. CDR3 coding DNA: TGTGCCAGCAGCCCCAAAGCGGGAGGCTACGAGCAGTACTTC.

The chain joins TRBV6-4 to TRBJ2-3, with D possibly matching TRBD2 (6 bases). The CDR3 has 16 amino acids. Germline loops: CDR1 MRHNA, CDR2 SNTAGT. V was clipped by 2 bases and J by 1 base, with 13 bases between them. CDR3 loop: CASSDRSGGGTDTQYF. CDR3 bases: TGTGCCAGCAGTGACAGGTCCGGGGGAGGCACAGATACGCAGTATTTT.

This clonotype occurred a few times. The V and J genes are TRBV12-3 or TRBV12-4 and TRBJ2-5; D remains unclear. This CDR3 has 14 amino acids. With 4 bases removed from V and 1 base from J, the gap between germline ends came to 10 bases. CDR3 bases: TGTGCCAGCAGTTCGGACGGAATCCAAGAGACCCAGTACTTC. Its protein product is CASSSDGIQETQYF.

The rearrangement links TRBV28 to TRBJ1-1; D possibly corresponds to TRBD1 (5 bases). In germline, CDR1 is MDHEN, CDR2 SYDVKM. CDR3 length equals 11 residues. CDR3 DNA sequence: TGTGGAGTTCAGGGTATAACTGAAGCTTTCTTT. Translated: CGVQGITEAFF.

The chain combines TRBV18 with TRBJ2-3, with 10 bases matching TRBD1. Losses at the gene ends were 4 bases for V and 2 bases for J; bases not matched to a gene: 3. The CDR3 sequence is 15 residues long. The germline V gene encodes CDR1 KGHSH and CDR2 LQKENI. CDR3 loop: CASSQGQGHTDTQYF. The DNA for the CDR3 is TGTGCCAGCTCACAGGGACAGGGGCACACAGATACGCAGTATTTT.

This clonotype has a handful of counts. This chain links TRBV6-2 or TRBV6-3 with TRBJ1-1; the D is unclear. The ends were cut back, 5 bases at V and 7 bases at J, with 8 bases in the middle. This CDR3 comprises 11 residues. The germline V gene encodes CDR1 MNHEY and CDR2 SVGEGT. The CDR3 DNA is TGTGCCAGCAGTACTATGGGTGAAGCTTTCTTT. Protein sequence: CASSTMGEAFF.

CDR3 amino acids: CASSFRVWGTDTQYF. CDR3 DNA: TGTGCCAGCAGCTTCAGGGTATGGGGGACAGATACGCAGTATTTT. This chain links TRBV5-6 with TRBJ2-3, with D perhaps being TRBD1 or TRBD2 (5 bases each). Germline V gives CDR1 SGHDT, CDR2 YYEEEE. The CDR3 is 15 amino acids. The V end lost 2 bases, the J end lost 3 bases, and 13 bases lay between the germline ends.

The chain is built from TRBV3-1 and TRBJ2-1; 16 bases map to TRBD2. V shed 1 base, J shed 9 bases, and the junction held 3 bases outside the gene matches. Germline V CDR1 and CDR2: LGHDT, YNNKEL (reference sequence). CDR3 length: 16 amino acids. CDR3 DNA: TGTGCCAGCAGCCAAGTAGGGACTAGCGGGGGGGGTGAGCAGTTCTTC. This sequence encodes CASSQVGTSGGGEQFF.

This clonotype was counted at least ten times. The chain combines TRBV30 with TRBJ2-3, with a possible D match to TRBD2 (5 bases). Deletions cut 0 bases from V and 3 bases from J, with 10 bases between. Germline CDR1 is GTSNPN and CDR2 is SVGIG (reference sequence). The CDR3 is 14 residues long. The CDR3 DNA reads TGTGCCTGGAGTGTTTCACTAGGTACAGATACGCAGTATTTT. Protein sequence: CAWSVSLGTDTQYF.

In its sample, this clonotype was seen many times. The genes are TRBV24-1 and TRBJ2-3; 9 nucleotides match TRBD1. Germline CDR1 reads KGHDR; CDR2 reads SFDVKD. This CDR3 contains 17 residues. V was pared by 4 bases and J by 1 base, with 8 bases of the junction left unmatched. The CDR3 DNA sequence: TGTGCCACCAGTGACTCCGATCGGACAGGGGGCACAGATACGCAGTATTTT. As protein: CATSDSDRTGGTDTQYF.

CDR3 sequence: CASSLYGPSQPQHF. CDR3 DNA sequence: TGTGCCAGCAGTTTATATGGCCCTTCTCAGCCCCAGCATTTT. The chain has TRBV12-3 or TRBV12-4 and TRBJ1-5, with D unresolved. V was shortened by 2 bases and J by 6 bases, with 11 bases between the two germline ends. There are 14 residues in the CDR3.

The chain joins TRBV2 to TRBJ2-3; D not certain. The germline V and J ends were trimmed by 1 base and 0 bases, with 14 bases remaining between them. From germline, CDR1 is SNHLY and CDR2 FYNNEI. The CDR3 runs to 17 residues. The CDR3 sequence: CASSEGDIISSTDTQYF. The CDR3 DNA is TGTGCCAGCAGTGAAGGGGATATCATATCTAGCACAGATACGCAGTATTTT.

This clonotype was observed a few times. The J gene is TRBJ2-5, the V gene TRBV9; 7 bases line up with TRBD1. This CDR3 comprises 17 residues. J was trimmed by 5 bases and V by 3 bases; bases with no gene match: 16. Germline-derived CDR1 and CDR2 are SGDLS and YYNGEE. The CDR3 region is CASSGGVNRGPGETQYF. The DNA of the CDR3 is TGTGCCAGCAGCGGTGGGGTAAACAGGGGCCCCGGTGAGACCCAGTACTTC.

This clonotype was recorded at least ten times. The chain carries TRBV7-9 and TRBJ1-3; 9 bases agree with TRBD1. Germline V CDR1 and CDR2: SEHNR, FQNEAQ (reference sequence). The V gene end was trimmed by 5 bases and the J gene end by 0 bases; junction bases not matched to a gene: 8. CDR3 length: 17 residues. The CDR3 DNA follows: TGTGCCAGCAGCGGACGGGACAGGGAGAGCTCTGGAAACACCATATATTTT. Its protein product is CASSGRDRESSGNTIYF.

At least ten counts were recorded for this clonotype. The V and J genes are TRBV11-2 and TRBJ2-7, with TRBD1 matching over 7 bases. The CDR3 spans 19 residues. Germline CDR1 and CDR2: SGHAT and FQNNGV. The trim removed 1 base at V and 2 bases at J, leaving 17 bases unmatched. The CDR3 protein is CASSLAGTTGAFSPYEQYF. Here the CDR3 DNA reads TGTGCCAGCAGCTTAGCCGGGACAACAGGGGCCTTCAGCCCCTACGAGCAGTACTTC.

This clonotype has a count of ten or more. The gene calls are TRBV6-4 and TRBJ2-3, with 8 positions matching TRBD2. CDR1 is MRHNA, CDR2 SNTAGT, per germline. The CDR3 covers 15 residues. J lost 1 base, V lost 4 bases, and 4 bases had no gene match. CDR3 in DNA: TGTGCCAGCAGTGTTGCGGGAGGAGGCACAGATACGCAGTATTTT. The encoded protein is CASSVAGGGTDTQYF.

This clonotype was seen at least ten times. The chain uses TRBV30 and TRBJ2-7; no clear D gene. CDR3 size: 13 residues. Germline V gene data show CDR1 as GTSNPN and CDR2 as SVGIG (reference sequence). Trimming took off 4 bases at V and 6 bases at J, with 16 bases between the two ends. In nucleotides, the CDR3 is TGTGCCTGGAATCCGGGCCCTAACGCCGAGCAGTACTTC. Its translation is CAWNPGPNAEQYF. Full variable domain (missing parts from reference TRBV30 and TRBJ2-7): SQTIHQWPATLVQPVGSPLSLECTVEGTSNPNLYWYRQAAGRGLQLLFYSVGIGQISSEVPQNLSASRPQDRQFILSSKKLLLSDSGFYLCAWNPGPNAEQYFGPGTRLTVT.

The chain couples TRBV6-1 to TRBJ1-3; the D gene is possibly TRBD1 (5 bases). V was trimmed by 5 bases and J by 3 bases, leaving 23 bases between them. The CDR3 has 18 residues. The germline gives CDR1 MNHNS, CDR2 SASEGT. The CDR3 sequence is CASSPLKSAGFLGNTIYF. The CDR3 coding sequence is TGTGCCAGCAGTCCGCTCAAAAGCGCAGGGTTTCTTGGAAACACCATATATTTT.

This clonotype was observed at least ten times. The chain links TRBV28 to TRBJ2-7; the match to TRBD2 covers 9 bases. J was trimmed by 4 bases and V by 9 bases; bases with no gene match: 16. Germline V CDR1 and CDR2: MDHEN, SYDVKM. The CDR3 length is 16 residues. The CDR3, as DNA: TGTGCCAGTACTCCTACCCGCGGGAGGGCCTATTACGAGCAGTACTTC. It translates to CASTPTRGRAYYEQYF.

The chain uses TRBV7-3 and TRBJ2-6; 10 nucleotides agree with TRBD2. Trimming at V came to 5 bases and at J to 0 bases, leaving 7 bases not matched to a gene. Germline V CDR1 and CDR2: SGHTA, FQGTGA. This CDR3 spans 18 amino acids. The CDR3 protein is CASSPRLAGGSGANVLTF. The CDR3 nucleotides read TGTGCCAGCAGCCCGCGGTTAGCGGGGGGCTCTGGGGCCAACGTCCTGACTTTC.

This clonotype was seen repeatedly, ten times or more. The chain carries TRBV3-1 and TRBJ2-3; D gene uncertain. Trimming pared 0 bases from V and 4 bases from J, leaving 8 bases between. The CDR3 covers 14 residues. Germline V gene sequence: CDR1 LGHDT, CDR2 YNNKEL (reference sequence). CDR3 nucleotides: TGTGCCAGCAGCCAAGAGCCCCGCCCAGATACGCAGTATTTT. Translation gives CASSQEPRPDTQYF.

In the case of this clonotype: This may come from a read error, since a much larger clone is one base off. The chain combines TRBV18 with TRBJ2-3; perhaps TRBD2 as D (5 bases). V shed 2 bases and J shed 2 bases, with 8 bases lying between them. The germline V gene encodes CDR1 KGHSH and CDR2 LQKENI. There are 14 residues in the CDR3. CDR3 coding DNA: TGTGCCAGCTCACCAAGTAGCGACACAGATACGCAGTATTTT. Translated: CASSPSSDTDTQYF.

This sequence joins TRBV20-1 and TRBJ2-1; 11 bases are shared with TRBD2. Germline V gene lookup returns CDR1 DFQATT and CDR2 SNEGSKA (reference sequence). V shed 6 bases and J 1 base; nucleotides not matched to a gene: 5. The CDR3 sequence is 15 residues long. The CDR3 sequence: CSAPTSGTSYNEQFF. CDR3 nucleotide sequence: TGCAGTGCACCGACTAGCGGGACGTCCTACAATGAGCAGTTCTTC.

Concerning this clonotype: One end of the junction is discordant with germline, which a read error may explain. V and J are TRBV7-3 and TRBJ2-1; D call uncertain. This CDR3 is built from 13 residues. CDR1 is SGHTA, CDR2 FQGTGA, per germline. CDR3 sequence: CASNLYAAREQFF. The CDR3 coding sequence is TGTGCCAGCAACTTATATGCGGCGCGTGAGCAGTTCTTC.

This clonotype was counted at least ten times. V is TRBV28 and J is TRBJ2-2; 7 nucleotides align to TRBD1. Germline loops: CDR1 MDHEN, CDR2 SYDVKM. The V and J ends lost 5 bases and 5 bases, in that order; junction bases with no gene match: 14. This CDR3 has 17 residues. Written as DNA, the CDR3 is TGTGCCAGCAGTCTCGCAAGGGGGCGGGTTTTGACCGGGGAGCTGTTTTTT. It is translated as CASSLARGRVLTGELFF. Variable domain in full (rest from reference TRBV28 and TRBJ2-2): DVKVTQSSRYLVKRTGEKVFLECVQDMDHENMFWYRQDPGLGLRLIYFSYDVKMKEKGDIPEGYSVSREKKERFSLILESASTNQTSMYLCASSLARGRVLTGELFFGEGSRLTVL.

This clonotype showed up just a few times. This chain uses TRBV30 with TRBJ2-5, with TRBD1 identical over 7 bases. Germline CDR1 GTSNPN, CDR2 SVGIG (reference sequence). After removal of 1 base from V and 4 bases from J, the junction contained 9 bases not matched to a gene. The CDR3 has 15 amino acids. CDR3 loop: CAWSEGQMVGETQYF. The CDR3 DNA follows: TGTGCCTGGAGTGAGGGACAGATGGTAGGAGAGACCCAGTACTTC. The variable domain in full, with the rest retrieved from reference TRBV30 and TRBJ2-5, is SQTIHQWPATLVQPVGSPLSLECTVEGTSNPNLYWYRQAAGRGLQLLFYSVGIGQISSEVPQNLSASRPQDRQFILSSKKLLLSDSGFYLCAWSEGQMVGETQYFGPGTRLLVL.

This clonotype was detected ten times or more. The chain is built from TRBV3-1 and TRBJ2-5, with 12 nucleotides matching TRBD1. This CDR3 has 16 amino acids. The V segment lost 4 bases and the J segment 8 bases; nucleotides outside the gene matches: 11. Germline CDR1 reads LGHDT; CDR2 reads YNNKEL (reference sequence). Here the CDR3 DNA reads TGTGCCAGCAGCCCCGGGACAGGGGGCCGGGTGCGAACCCAGTACTTC. Its translation: CASSPGTGGRVRTQYF.

This clonotype was counted only a few times. V usage is TRBV10-1 and J usage is TRBJ1-4, with D possibly TRBD1 on 6 matching bases. This CDR3 comprises 13 residues. From germline, CDR1 is WNHNN and CDR2 SYGVQD (reference sequence). The V and J ends lost 4 bases and 7 bases respectively, with 10 bases between them. In nucleotides, the CDR3 is TGCGCCAGCAGTGCACAGGGCGGTGAAAAACTGTTTTTT. This codes for CASSAQGGEKLFF.